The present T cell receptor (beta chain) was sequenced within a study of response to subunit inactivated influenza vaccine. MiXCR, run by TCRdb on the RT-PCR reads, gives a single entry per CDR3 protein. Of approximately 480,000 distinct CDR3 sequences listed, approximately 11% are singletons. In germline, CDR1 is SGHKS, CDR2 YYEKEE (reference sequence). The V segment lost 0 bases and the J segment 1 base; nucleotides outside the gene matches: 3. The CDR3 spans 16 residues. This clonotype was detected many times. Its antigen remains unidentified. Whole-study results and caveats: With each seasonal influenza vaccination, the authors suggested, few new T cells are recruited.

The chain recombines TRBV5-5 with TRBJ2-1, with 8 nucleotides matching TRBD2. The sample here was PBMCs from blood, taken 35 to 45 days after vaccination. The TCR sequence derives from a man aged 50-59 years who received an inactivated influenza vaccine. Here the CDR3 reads CASSLDPGGSYNEQFF. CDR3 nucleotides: TGTGCCAGCAGCTTGGATCCGGGGGGGTCCTACAATGAGCAGTTCTTC. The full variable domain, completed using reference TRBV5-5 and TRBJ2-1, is DAGVTQSPTHLIKTRGQQVTLRCSPISGHKSVSWYQQVLGQGPQFIFQYYEKEERGRGNFPDRFSARQFPNYSSELNVNALLLGDSALYLCASSLDPGGSYNEQFFGPGTRLTVL.